Below, 22 T cell receptor beta chains from the same sample are listed, as sequenced in a study of shared clonotypes between healthy human individuals. It was CD45RO-negative cells, positively selected for CCR7, that made up naive CD8 cells, with terminally differentiated effector memory CD45RA+ cells excluded. Profiled with immunoSEQ multiplex PCR; TCRdb holds only in-frame clones, not every one. This sample yields about 750,000 clones, of which roughly 92% are seen a single time; around 24% belongs to the top ten. What was sequenced was naive CD8+ T cells sorted from blood. The receptors derive from a man aged 25-45 years in good health.

The chain joins TRBV29-1 to TRBJ2-3; no reliable D call. Trimming left V 7 bases short and J 2 bases short, with 10 bases between. Looked up from germline, CDR1 is SQVTM and CDR2 is ANQGSEA. The CDR3 is 12 amino acids. As DNA, the CDR3 is TGCAGCGCTATTGCGGTCACAGATACGCAGTATTTT. Protein: CSAIAVTDTQYF.

The rearrangement joins TRBV5-4 to TRBJ2-1, with 8 bases that match TRBD2. V trimming: 0 bases; J trimming: 5 bases; junction bases outside the gene matches: 7. Germline CDR1 and CDR2: SGHNT and YYREEE (reference sequence). This CDR3 is 16 amino acids long. The CDR3 sequence is CASSLGELAVDNEQFF. CDR3 sequence (DNA): TGTGCCAGCAGCTTGGGGGAACTAGCGGTCGACAATGAGCAGTTCTTC.

The chain recombines TRBV7-8 with TRBJ1-2, with a weak D call TRBD1 (5 bases). Germline-derived CDR1 and CDR2 are SGHVS and FQNEAQ. V lost 1 base to trimming and J lost 6 bases, with 21 bases between them. The CDR3 spans 17 residues. The CDR3 coding sequence is TGTGCCAGCAGCTTAGGGTATTCGGGGGAGGAGAAGGATGGCTACACCTTC. The encoded protein is CASSLGYSGEEKDGYTF.

This chain joins TRBV2 and TRBJ2-2; D gene uncertain. Germline V lookup: CDR1 SNHLY, CDR2 FYNNEI. The CDR3 is made up of 11 amino acids. The V end lost 3 bases, the J end lost 6 bases, and 2 bases lay between the germline ends. As DNA, the CDR3 is TGTGCCAGCAGTGATGCCGGGGAGCTGTTTTTT. Encoded protein: CASSDAGELFF.

The genes are TRBV7-6 and TRBJ2-3, with 15 bases lining up with TRBD2. V lost 4 bases, J lost 2 bases, and 7 bases stayed unmatched. The CDR3 spans 18 residues. Germline lookup yields CDR1 SGHVS and CDR2 FNYEAQ. In DNA, the CDR3 is TGTGCCAGCAGCTGGGGACTAGCGGGAGGCCCCTCCACAGATACGCAGTATTTT. It codes for CASSWGLAGGPSTDTQYF.

The chain recombines TRBV11-2 with TRBJ1-3; D may be TRBD1 (6 bases). Trimming left V 4 bases short and J 1 base short, with 14 bases between. Germline CDR1 SGHAT, CDR2 FQNNGV. The CDR3 spans 16 residues. The CDR3 region is CASSSPQGTSGNTIYF. The DNA of the CDR3 is TGTGCCAGCAGCTCGCCTCAGGGGACGTCTGGAAACACCATATATTTT.

The chain uses TRBV6-5 and TRBJ2-7, with D perhaps matching TRBD1 (7 bases). CDR3 length: 13 residues. With 6 bases removed from V and 3 bases from J, the gap between germline ends came to 12 bases. Germline values: CDR1 MNHEY, CDR2 SVGAGI. CDR3 sequence: CASRSRGDYEQYF. The DNA of the CDR3 is TGTGCCAGCAGAAGCAGGGGGGACTACGAGCAGTACTTC.

This chain connects TRBV4-1 to TRBJ2-1; D call uncertain. CDR3 length: 13 amino acids. Germline assignment: CDR1 MGHRA and CDR2 YSYEKL. Trimming shortened V by 1 base and J by 15 bases, and 16 bases separated the two germline ends. The CDR3 spells CASSQGSTTVLFF. The DNA for the CDR3 is TGCGCCAGCAGCCAAGGGTCCACCACAGTTCTGTTCTTC.

This clone has just one count. The V and J genes are TRBV7-9 and TRBJ2-7, with TRBD1 matching over 7 bases. The CDR3 runs 15 residues. The germline V gene encodes CDR1 SEHNR and CDR2 FQNEAQ (reference sequence). The ends lost 10 bases at V and 0 bases at J; junction bases unmatched: 12. CDR3 bases: TGTGCCACCTCGAAATCGGGACAGATCTCCTACGAGCAGTACTTC. It specifies CATSKSGQISYEQYF.

The chain has TRBV10-1 and TRBJ2-1; possibly TRBD1 for D (6 bases). The CDR3 loop spans 14 amino acids. The V gene's germline CDR1 is WNHNN and CDR2 SYGVQD (reference sequence). V was cut by 0 bases and J by 5 bases, with 8 bases left in between. This chain's CDR3 is CASSESRTDNEQFF. The CDR3 nucleotides are TGCGCCAGCAGTGAGTCCCGGACAGACAATGAGCAGTTCTTC.

The chain recombines TRBV9 with TRBJ1-1; maybe TRBD1 (5 bases). Germline assignment: CDR1 SGDLS and CDR2 YYNGEE. There are 13 residues in the CDR3. The V end was cut by 4 bases, the J end by 4 bases, with 11 bases between. The CDR3 is CASSISGGTEAFF. DNA for the CDR3: TGTGCCAGCAGCATTTCCGGGGGCACTGAAGCTTTCTTT.

The genes are TRBV5-4 and TRBJ2-2; 8 positions agree with TRBD1. Germline V gene sequence: CDR1 SGHNT, CDR2 YYREEE (reference sequence). The CDR3 consists of 15 residues. J lost 4 bases, V lost 4 bases, and 6 bases had no gene match. This chain's CDR3 is CASSIGQGFTGELFF. CDR3 DNA: TGTGCCAGCAGCATAGGACAGGGATTCACCGGGGAGCTGTTTTTT.

The V and J genes are TRBV25-1 and TRBJ2-1, with TRBD2 matching over 12 bases. CDR3 length: 18 amino acids. Trimming at V came to 7 bases and at J to 3 bases, leaving 13 bases not matched to a gene. Germline V gene lookup returns CDR1 MGHDK and CDR2 SYGVNS. The CDR3 bases are TGTGCCAGCATGGGGACCTCTACTAGCGGGAGGATCTACAATGAGCAGTTCTTC. Translated, it gives CASMGTSTSGRIYNEQFF.

The rearrangement links TRBV5-1 to TRBJ1-1; D is uncertain. Germline V CDR1 and CDR2: SGHRS, YFSETQ. Deletions cut 5 bases from V and 0 bases from J, with 14 bases between. The CDR3 is 15 residues long. The CDR3 nucleotides read TGCGCCAGCAGATTTAGGATCGGGGTGAACACTGAAGCTTTCTTT. Its protein product is CASRFRIGVNTEAFF.

The chain links TRBV5-1 to TRBJ1-2; perhaps TRBD1 as D (5 bases). Trimming took 0 bases from V and 3 from J, leaving 18 bases between them. The germline V gene encodes CDR1 SGHRS and CDR2 YFSETQ. The CDR3 is 17 residues long. The CDR3 DNA sequence: TGCGCCAGCAGCTTGGATTCGACGGGCAGGGACTACTATGGCTACACCTTC. Amino acids: CASSLDSTGRDYYGYTF.

This rearrangement joins TRBV7-9 to TRBJ2-7; 13 bases are shared with TRBD2. The CDR3 length is 18 residues. The trim removed 4 bases at V and 4 bases at J, leaving 13 bases unmatched. The germline gives CDR1 SEHNR, CDR2 FQNEAQ (reference sequence). DNA for the CDR3: TGTGCCAGCAGCTACTTTCCCGGACTAGCGGGAGTCAATTACGAGCAGTACTTC. This translates into CASSYFPGLAGVNYEQYF.

The chain combines TRBV5-1 with TRBJ2-7; D call uncertain. V dropped 0 bases and J dropped 5 bases, with 9 bases sitting between them. The CDR3 totals 13 residues. The V gene's germline CDR1 is SGHRS and CDR2 YFSETQ. This CDR3 reads CASSLAGFDEQYF. The CDR3 coding sequence is TGCGCCAGCAGCTTGGCCGGTTTCGACGAGCAGTACTTC. The full variable domain, its missing parts supplied by reference TRBV5-1 and TRBJ2-7, is KAGVTQTPRYLIKTRGQQVTLSCSPISGHRSVSWYQQTPGQGLQFLFEYFSETQRNKGNFPGRFSGRQFSNSRSEMNVSTLELGDSALYLCASSLAGFDEQYFGPGTRLTVT.

The genes are TRBV27 and TRBJ2-3; a possible D gene is TRBD2 (5 bases). V lost 7 bases and J lost 1, with 12 bases in between. The germline CDR1 and CDR2 sequences are MNHEY and SMNVEV (reference sequence). The CDR3 has 14 amino acids. This CDR3 reads CASNAGEGTDTQYF. CDR3 bases: TGTGCCAGCAACGCCGGGGAAGGCACAGATACGCAGTATTTT.

The CDR3: CASLSVRYSSYNEQFF. DNA of the CDR3: TGTGCCAGCCTTTCCGTCAGGTATAGCTCCTACAATGAGCAGTTCTTC. This chain links TRBV28 with TRBJ2-1; D ambiguous. The CDR3 is 16 amino acids. Between the trimmed V and J ends, which lost 8 bases and 0 bases, there was a span of 17 bases. Germline V CDR1 and CDR2: MDHEN, SYDVKM.

V gene TRBV13 combines with J gene TRBJ2-7, with 8 bases matching TRBD1. Per germline, CDR1 PRHDT and CDR2 FYEKMQ (reference sequence). The CDR3 is 14 amino acids. J gave up 2 bases and V 5 bases, and 5 bases lay outside the gene matches. The CDR3 here is CASSPRQGPYEQYF. Here the CDR3 DNA reads TGTGCCAGCAGCCCCCGACAGGGGCCCTACGAGCAGTACTTC.

The chain employs TRBV7-9 and TRBJ2-1, with 8 bases matching TRBD2. This CDR3 has 15 amino acids. V shed 5 bases, J shed 6 bases, and the junction held 9 bases outside the gene matches. Per germline, CDR1 SEHNR and CDR2 FQNEAQ (reference sequence). Here the CDR3 DNA reads TGTGCCAGCAGCGGAAGCGGGAGTTCAGGCAATGAGCAGTTCTTC. Translating gives CASSGSGSSGNEQFF.

The V and J genes are TRBV21-1 and TRBJ2-3; the table's D call TRBD2 went unverified against the DNA. TRBV21-1 counts as a pseudogene. This CDR3 has 12 residues. The CDR3 DNA reads as TGTGCCCGAGGGAGGCTAGCAGATACGCAGTATTTT. It is translated as CARGRLADTQYF.